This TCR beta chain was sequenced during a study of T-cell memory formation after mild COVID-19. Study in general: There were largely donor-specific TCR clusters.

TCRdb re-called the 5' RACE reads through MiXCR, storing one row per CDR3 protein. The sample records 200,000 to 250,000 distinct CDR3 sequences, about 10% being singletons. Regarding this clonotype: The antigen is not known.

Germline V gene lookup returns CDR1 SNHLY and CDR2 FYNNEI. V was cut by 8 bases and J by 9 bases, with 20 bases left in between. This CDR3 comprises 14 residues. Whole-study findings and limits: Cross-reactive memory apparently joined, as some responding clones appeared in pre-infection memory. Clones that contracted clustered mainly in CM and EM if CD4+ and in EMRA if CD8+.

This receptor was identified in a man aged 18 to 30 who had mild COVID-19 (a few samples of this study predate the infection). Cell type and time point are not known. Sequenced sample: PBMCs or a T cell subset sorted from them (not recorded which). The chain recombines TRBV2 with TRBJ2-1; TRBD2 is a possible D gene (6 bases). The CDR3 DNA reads TGTGCCAGCCCAGTGGATGCAGGGAGGATTGAGCAGTTCTTC. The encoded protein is CASPVDAGRIEQFF.